This is a list of T cell receptor beta chains from one sample in a study of response to subunit inactivated influenza vaccine. Each CDR3 protein gets one entry after TCRdb re-called the RT-PCR reads with MiXCR. The sample holds roughly 630,000 distinct CDR3 sequences, around 15% seen once. The sample was PBMCs from blood, taken roughly 15 days before vaccination. The receptors here all came from a middle-aged man who received an inactivated influenza vaccine. The conserved cysteine and the conserved F or W are not part of the CDR3 here.

J gene: TRBJ1-5
V gene: TRBV28
CDR3 protein: ASSSTGDFNQPQH

J gene: TRBJ2-2
V gene: TRBV7-2
CDR3 protein: ASSSSVGTGNTGELF

J gene: TRBJ1-4
V gene: TRBV5-1
CDR3 protein: ASRTGTGDEKLF

J gene: TRBJ2-2
V gene: TRBV21-1
CDR3 protein: ASSNGTSGGPTGELF

J gene: TRBJ2-1
V gene: TRBV11-2
CDR3 protein: ASSLSASGSHNEQF

J gene: TRBJ2-3
V gene: TRBV29-1
CDR3 protein: SVHLAGGRGDTQY

J gene: TRBJ2-6
V gene: TRBV6-1
CDR3 protein: ASNQRGRGPGANVLT

J gene: TRBJ2-3
V gene: TRBV4-1
CDR3 protein: ASSQVLGTTDTQY

J gene: TRBJ1-2
V gene: TRBV29-1
CDR3 protein: SVDEGDSSYFNYGYT

J gene: TRBJ2-1
V gene: TRBV6-1
CDR3 protein: ASSQADRGPYNEQF

J gene: TRBJ2-2
V gene: TRBV12-3/TRBV12-4
CDR3 protein: ASTFGRTNTGELF

J gene: TRBJ2-7
V gene: TRBV29-1
CDR3 protein: SVEDRGQPYEQY

J gene: TRBJ2-2
V gene: TRBV10-3
CDR3 protein: AISEGAGRRNTGELF

J gene: TRBJ1-1
V gene: TRBV12-3/TRBV12-4
CDR3 protein: ASERGRGGAF

J gene: TRBJ2-1
V gene: TRBV5-1
CDR3 protein: ASSLLGSGINEQF

J gene: TRBJ2-7
V gene: TRBV6-1
CDR3 protein: ASSEARTSAYEQY

J gene: TRBJ1-4
V gene: TRBV4-3
CDR3 protein: ASSQDHFEKLF

J gene: TRBJ2-7
V gene: TRBV7-8
CDR3 protein: ASSLAWTFRMEQY

J gene: TRBJ2-7
V gene: TRBV3-1
CDR3 protein: ASSQDPGARYEQY

J gene: TRBJ1-1
V gene: TRBV11-2
CDR3 protein: ASSLGEGRTEAF

J gene: TRBJ1-5
V gene: TRBV29-1
CDR3 protein: SVSFSSNSNQPQH

J gene: TRBJ2-1
V gene: TRBV5-1
CDR3 protein: ASSPLAGELDNEQF

J gene: TRBJ1-6
V gene: TRBV5-1
CDR3 protein: ASSLAMGGPPFVKNSPLH